One and the same sample provided the 21 T cell receptor beta chains below, sequenced in a study of blood T cell repertoires in COVID-19 (TCRdb year 2020). Library generation was performed with the immunoSEQ multiplex PCR assay. In TCRdb, the immuneACCESS table is reduced to in-frame sequences with V and J assigned. These tables do not hold every clone; where another copy was compared, an unresolved V gene accounts for under half, and the others remain unexplained. The sample yields over 150,000 clones; around 90% were counted once. Around 5% of the sample is in the top ten clones. The specimen was peripheral blood. All receptors derive from a man between 18 and 29 years old with COVID-19, enrolled during active disease.

The V call is TRBV14, the J call TRBJ2-7; perhaps TRBD1 as D (6 bases). There are 15 residues in the CDR3. Looked up from germline, CDR1 is SGHDN and CDR2 is FVKESK. V gave up 3 bases and J gave up 3 bases, with 15 bases separating them. CDR3 in amino acids: CASSQGRGFVYEQYF. In DNA, the CDR3 is TGTGCCAGCAGCCAGGGAAGGGGGTTCGTCTACGAGCAGTACTTC.

The chain carries TRBV28 and TRBJ1-3; possibly TRBD1 for D (5 bases). Germline values: CDR1 MDHEN, CDR2 SYDVKM. This CDR3 comprises 16 residues. V lost 2 bases to trimming and J lost 0 bases, with 11 bases between them. CDR3 nucleotides: TGTGCCAGCAGTTTAAGGCGGGGCCCCTCTGGAAACACCATATATTTT. It specifies CASSLRRGPSGNTIYF. Full variable domain (missing parts from reference TRBV28 and TRBJ1-3): DVKVTQSSRYLVKRTGEKVFLECVQDMDHENMFWYRQDPGLGLRLIYFSYDVKMKEKGDIPEGYSVSREKKERFSLILESASTNQTSMYLCASSLRRGPSGNTIYFGEGSWLTVV.

This chain uses TRBV18 with TRBJ1-1; possibly TRBD1 for D (6 bases). Per the germline V gene, CDR1 is KGHSH and CDR2 is LQKENI. CDR3 size: 13 residues. Deletions cut 4 bases from V and 4 bases from J, with 10 bases between. This CDR3 reads CASSQGDGTEAFF. The CDR3 region has the DNA TGTGCCAGCTCACAGGGGGACGGCACTGAAGCTTTCTTT.

This clone is a singleton in its sample. The chain recombines TRBV13 with TRBJ2-2; TRBD2 is a possible D gene (6 bases). V shed 0 bases and J shed 4 bases, with 12 bases lying between them. There are 16 residues in the CDR3. Germline V gene sequence: CDR1 PRHDT, CDR2 FYEKMQ (reference sequence). CDR3 in amino acids: CASSLGGRGITGELFF. The CDR3 DNA sequence: TGTGCCAGCAGCTTAGGGGGCCGGGGGATCACCGGGGAGCTGTTTTTT.

This chain joins TRBV7-9 and TRBJ2-2; TRBD1 matches at 10 bases. The CDR3 is 15 residues long. Germline V gene lookup returns CDR1 SEHNR and CDR2 FQNEAQ (reference sequence). J was trimmed by 6 bases and V by 3 bases; bases with no gene match: 4. This CDR3 reads CASSFRDRGPGELFF. The DNA of the CDR3 is TGTGCCAGCAGCTTCCGGGACAGGGGACCCGGGGAGCTGTTTTTT. Supplemented by reference TRBV7-9 and TRBJ2-2, the full variable domain reads DTGVSQNPRHKITKRGQNVTFRCDPISEHNRLYWYRQTLGQGPEFLTYFQNEAQLEKSRLLSDRFSAERPKGSFSTLEIQRTEQGDSAMYLCASSFRDRGPGELFFGEGSRLTVL.

V and J are TRBV6-5 and TRBJ2-5; 7 nucleotides align to TRBD2. Trimming cost V 2 bases and J 4 bases; bases outside gene matches: 4. Germline CDR1 and CDR2: MNHEY and SVGAGI. The CDR3 runs to 14 residues. The CDR3 spells CASSYVGTTETQYF. The CDR3 DNA reads TGTGCCAGCAGTTACGTCGGGACTACAGAGACCCAGTACTTC.

The J gene is TRBJ2-1, the V gene TRBV19; 7 bases match TRBD2. Trimming took 3 bases from V and 9 from J; bases not matched to a gene: 2. The CDR3 has 12 amino acids. The V gene's germline CDR1 is LNHDA and CDR2 SQIVND (reference sequence). This CDR3 is CASSMGGLEQFF. The CDR3 DNA is TGTGCCAGTAGTATGGGAGGGCTTGAGCAGTTCTTC.

Here the CDR3 DNA reads TGTGCCAGCAACCCTCCAGGGGGTTGGGACGAGCAGTACTTC. As protein: CASNPPGGWDEQYF. The V call is TRBV28, the J call TRBJ2-7; 7 bases agree with TRBD1. From germline, CDR1 is MDHEN and CDR2 SYDVKM. The J segment lost 5 bases and the V segment lost 7 bases, leaving 11 bases of the junction unmatched. CDR3 length: 14 residues.

The rearrangement joins TRBV5-6 to TRBJ2-7; TRBD1 aligns across 8 bases. V shed 4 bases and J 0 bases; nucleotides not matched to a gene: 9. The CDR3 consists of 16 residues. Germline assignment: CDR1 SGHDT and CDR2 YYEEEE. The CDR3 here is CASSPPTGGSSYEQYF. DNA of the CDR3: TGTGCCAGCAGCCCACCTACAGGGGGAAGCTCCTACGAGCAGTACTTC.

This clone came up once. Additional DNA sequences in this sample encode the identical CDR3. This chain joins TRBV18 and TRBJ2-2; the match to TRBD1 covers 7 bases. Germline lookup yields CDR1 KGHSH and CDR2 LQKENI. The CDR3 has 14 amino acids. After removal of 4 bases from V and 1 base from J, the junction contained 0 bases not matched to a gene. CDR3 DNA: TGTGCCAGCTCACGGACAGGGAACACCGGGGAGCTGTTTTTT. It specifies CASSRTGNTGELFF.

This rearrangement joins TRBV6-6 to TRBJ1-4; weak D call: TRBD1 (6 bases). Between the trimmed V and J ends, which lost 5 bases and 0 bases, there was a span of 16 bases. CDR1 is MNHNY, CDR2 SVGAGI, per germline (reference sequence). The CDR3 sequence is 17 residues long. CDR3 nucleotide sequence: TGTGCCAGCAGTCCATCGGACAGAGTTGCAACTAATGAAAAACTGTTTTTT. Translating gives CASSPSDRVATNEKLFF.

The V and J genes are TRBV29-1 and TRBJ1-2; a weak D match, TRBD1 (6 bases). CDR3 length: 13 amino acids. The V end was cut by 7 bases, the J end by 3 bases, with 15 bases between. Germline V gene sequence: CDR1 SQVTM, CDR2 ANQGSEA. CDR3 nucleotide sequence: TGCAGCGCCGACCGGACAGACTACTATGGCTACACCTTC. Its translation: CSADRTDYYGYTF.

The gene calls are TRBV21-1 and TRBJ2-2; the D call TRBD2 from the table was never checked on the DNA. TRBV21-1 is marked as a pseudogene. The CDR3 covers 12 residues. The CDR3 region has the DNA TGTGCCACTTTAATTAAAACCGGGGAGCTGTTTTTT. This sequence encodes CATLIKTGELFF.

V gene TRBV6-5 combines with J gene TRBJ1-2; D not certain. The CDR3 spans 16 residues. Germline CDR1 reads MNHEY; CDR2 reads SVGAGI. Trimming pared 4 bases from V and 8 bases from J, leaving 23 bases between. Here the CDR3 reads CASSWMARTSVGGYTF. The CDR3 DNA follows: TGTGCCAGCAGTTGGATGGCCAGGACTTCGGTCGGGGGCTACACCTTC.

The chain is built from TRBV5-8 and TRBJ1-3; no reliable D call. This CDR3 has 15 amino acids. Trimming removed 0 bases from V and 0 bases from J, with 7 bases in between. Germline CDR1 is SGHTS and CDR2 is YDEGEE. CDR3 DNA sequence: TGTGCCAGCAGCTTGGGGTCCAGCTCTGGAAACACCATATATTTT. This sequence encodes CASSLGSSSGNTIYF.

The chain joins TRBV4-3 to TRBJ2-1; 7 nucleotides match TRBD2. CDR3 length: 13 amino acids. V shed 0 bases and J 8 bases; nucleotides not matched to a gene: 1. Germline values: CDR1 LGHNA, CDR2 YSLEER. CDR3: CASSQESGDEQFF. The CDR3 nucleotides are TGCGCCAGCAGCCAAGAGAGCGGGGATGAGCAGTTCTTC.

CDR3 DNA: TGTGCCAGCTCGAAGGGGGGGGGCAATCAGCCCCAGCATTTT. Translation gives CASSKGGGNQPQHF. V gene TRBV18 combines with J gene TRBJ1-5; tentative D call: TRBD1 (6 bases). The V gene lost 6 bases and the J gene lost 2 bases, with 11 bases spanning the gap. The germline gives CDR1 KGHSH, CDR2 LQKENI. The length of the CDR3 is 14 residues.

The chain employs TRBV28 and TRBJ2-1; 10 nucleotides agree with TRBD2. This CDR3 comprises 16 residues. The V segment lost 3 bases and the J segment 2 bases; nucleotides outside the gene matches: 4. Looked up from germline, CDR1 is MDHEN and CDR2 is SYDVKM. The CDR3 sequence is CASSFIAGGPYNEQFF. CDR3 nucleotides: TGTGCCAGCAGTTTTATAGCGGGAGGCCCCTACAATGAGCAGTTCTTC. The full variable domain, its missing parts supplied by reference TRBV28 and TRBJ2-1, is DVKVTQSSRYLVKRTGEKVFLECVQDMDHENMFWYRQDPGLGLRLIYFSYDVKMKEKGDIPEGYSVSREKKERFSLILESASTNQTSMYLCASSFIAGGPYNEQFFGPGTRLTVL.

The table lists this clone with a few counts. V is TRBV5-1 and J is TRBJ2-7; perhaps TRBD1 as D (6 bases). The CDR3 is 15 amino acids. CDR1 and CDR2 from the germline V gene are SGHRS and YFSETQ. V lost 4 bases, J lost 0 bases, and 14 bases lay in between. CDR3 nucleotide sequence: TGCGCCAGCAGCCCCCGTTTACAGGGCTCCTACGAGCAGTACTTC. Its protein product is CASSPRLQGSYEQYF. The complete variable domain, with remaining parts taken from reference TRBV5-1 and TRBJ2-7, reads KAGVTQTPRYLIKTRGQQVTLSCSPISGHRSVSWYQQTPGQGLQFLFEYFSETQRNKGNFPGRFSGRQFSNSRSEMNVSTLELGDSALYLCASSPRLQGSYEQYFGPGTRLTVT.

The chain carries TRBV2 and TRBJ2-3; tentative D call: TRBD1 (5 bases). CDR1 SNHLY and CDR2 FYNNEI come from the germline V gene. The CDR3 length is 14 residues. V was trimmed by 4 bases and J by 4 bases, leaving 12 bases between them. In DNA, the CDR3 is TGTGCCAGCAGTGGGCAGGGTGTAGCAGATACGCAGTATTTT. It yields the protein CASSGQGVADTQYF.

This chain joins TRBV2 and TRBJ1-5; 12 bases agree with TRBD1. With 5 bases clipped from V and 7 bases from J, the junction kept 6 bases outside the gene matches. The CDR3 is made up of 15 amino acids. Germline V CDR1 and CDR2: SNHLY, FYNNEI. DNA of the CDR3: TGTGCCAGCAGTTCGGGACAGGGGGCTGGACAGCCCCAGCATTTT. It yields the protein CASSSGQGAGQPQHF.